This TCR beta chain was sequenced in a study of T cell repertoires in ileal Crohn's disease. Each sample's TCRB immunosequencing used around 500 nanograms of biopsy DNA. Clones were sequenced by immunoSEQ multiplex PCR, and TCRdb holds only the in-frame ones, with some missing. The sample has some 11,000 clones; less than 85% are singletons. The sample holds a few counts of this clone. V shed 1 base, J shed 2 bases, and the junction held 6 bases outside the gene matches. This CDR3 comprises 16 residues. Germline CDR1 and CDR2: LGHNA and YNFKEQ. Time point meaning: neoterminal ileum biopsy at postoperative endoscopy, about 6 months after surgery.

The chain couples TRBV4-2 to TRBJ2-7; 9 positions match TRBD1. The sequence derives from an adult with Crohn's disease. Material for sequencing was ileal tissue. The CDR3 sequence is CASSQAAGTGPYEQYF. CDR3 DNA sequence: TGTGCCAGCAGCCAAGCCGCCGGGACAGGGCCCTACGAGCAGTACTTC.